A selection of T cell receptor beta chains follows, all from one sample in a study of cytomegalovirus exposure and HLA in healthy donors. Sequenced by immunoSEQ multiplex PCR; TCRdb stores in-frame clones only, minus some. The sample contains 200,000 to 250,000 clones, 65% to 85% of which appear only once. The source material was PBMCs. These receptors were taken from a woman in her 30s in good health and CMV-seropositive. Each CDR3 is given with its conserved first and last residue. The order of the fields is J gene, V gene, clone size, D gene, CDR3 DNA, CDR3 protein. A D gene is named only where the DNA matches it firmly. Clone sizes are given selectively: once, few, many, or a class where the clone is expanded.

>TRBJ1-1|TRBV28|-|TRBD1
TGTGCCAGCAGTAGGGACAGCCGAGCTTTCTTT
CASSRDSRAFF
>TRBJ2-7|TRBV2|once|-
TGTGCCAGCAGTGTGTGGAACGGGAGTAAGACCTACGAGCAGTACTTC
CASSVWNGSKTYEQYF
>TRBJ2-5|TRBV27|-|TRBD2
TGTGCCAGCAGTTTATACCGGGAGGGCCCAGAGACCCAGTACTTC
CASSLYREGPETQYF
>TRBJ2-7|TRBV6-6|-|TRBD2
TGTGCCAGCAGGGGGACTAGCGGGAATCACGAGCAGTACTTC
CASRGTSGNHEQYF
>TRBJ1-2|TRBV19|-|-
TGTGCCAGTCAGGGTTCGATGGTCTCTGGCTACACCTTC
CASQGSMVSGYTF
>TRBJ2-4|TRBV5-1|-|TRBD2
TGCGCCAGCAGCTTGTTCTTAGCGGGATCATTAGGAGCCAAAAACATTCAGTACTTC
CASSLFLAGSLGAKNIQYF
>TRBJ1-1|TRBV6-6|-|TRBD1
TGTGCCAGCAGTCCATCGACAGGGGGACTGAACACTGAAGCTTTCTTT
CASSPSTGGLNTEAFF
>TRBJ1-2|TRBV2|-|-
TGTGCCAGCAAACGGACCCAGCTTAACTATGGCTACACCTTC
CASKRTQLNYGYTF
>TRBJ1-2|TRBV5-1|-|-
TGCGCCAGCAGCGTATACGGGACCGAAATGTATGGCTACACCTTC
CASSVYGTEMYGYTF
>TRBJ2-7|TRBV5-4|-|TRBD1
TGTGCCAGCAGCTTAGACAGGGCTAGGGCCTACGAGCAGTACTTC
CASSLDRARAYEQYF
>TRBJ2-7|TRBV15|once|-
TGTGCCACCAGCAGAGCCACGGGCGCCTCCTACGAGCAGTACTTC
CATSRATGASYEQYF
>TRBJ1-5|TRBV5-1|-|-
TGCGCCAGCAGCTTGGTGGGGAATTCGGATCAGCCCCAGCATTTT
CASSLVGNSDQPQHF
>TRBJ2-2|TRBV7-2|-|TRBD2
TGTGCCAGCAGCCAAATTAGCGGGAGAATCGGGGAGCTGTTTTTT
CASSQISGRIGELFF
>TRBJ2-7|TRBV7-9|few|-
TGTGCCAGCAGCGCCACGCTGGGGGAGACCAACTTC
CASSATLGETNF
>TRBJ2-1|TRBV10-3|-|TRBD2
TGTGCCATCAGTACGGGACTAGCGGGAGGCCGCCCCCGCTACAATGAGCAGTTCTTC
CAISTGLAGGRPRYNEQFF
>TRBJ1-3|TRBV19|-|-
TGTGCCAGTAGTACGCAAATCTCTGGAAACACCATATATTTT
CASSTQISGNTIYF
>TRBJ1-2|TRBV4-3|-|-
TGCGCCAGCAGCCAAGATAGGGGTTTCAGCTATGGCTACACCTTC
CASSQDRGFSYGYTF
>TRBJ2-5|TRBV7-2|once|-
TGTGCCAGCAGCTTAGGTTTGAGAGAGACCCAGTACTTC
CASSLGLRETQYF
>TRBJ2-2|TRBV2|-|-
TGTGCCAGCAGGGTTCTAGCCCCCGGGGAGCTGTTTTTT
CASRVLAPGELFF
>TRBJ2-7|TRBV29-1|few|TRBD1
TGCAGCGTTGAGATTCAGGGACAGGGCTACGAGCAGTACTTC
CSVEIQGQGYEQYF
>TRBJ1-1|TRBV28|once|-
TGTGCCAGCGGGTATAACAGACGGGTCGCTGAAGCTTTCTTT
CASGYNRRVAEAFF
>TRBJ2-1|TRBV27|-|TRBD2
TGTGCCAGCAGTTTGGGTGGGAGGGCCAGGTATGAGCAGTTCTTC
CASSLGGRARYEQFF
>TRBJ1-1|TRBV11-2|-|-
TGTGCCAGCAGCCGTTTTGGAGGTTCTGGCACTGAAGCTTTCTTT
CASSRFGGSGTEAFF
>TRBJ2-1|TRBV19|-|TRBD2
TGTGCCAGTAGCAGGAGACTAGCGCTTAATGAGCAGTTCTTC
CASSRRLALNEQFF
>TRBJ1-2|TRBV4-3|once|-
TGCGCCAGCAGCCAAGATCGAATGGGACCCTATGGCTACACCTTC
CASSQDRMGPYGYTF
>TRBJ2-7|TRBV28|-|TRBD2
TGTGCCAGCAGTTTAAGCGGGAGTACCTACGAGCAGTACTTC
CASSLSGSTYEQYF
>TRBJ1-5|TRBV2|-|TRBD1
TGTGCCAGCAGCCGACTGGACAGGGGTCAGCCCCAGCATTTT
CASSRLDRGQPQHF
>TRBJ2-7|TRBV7-2|-|TRBD1
TGTGCCAGCAGCTCGTACAGGGGGCCGTACGAGCAGTACTTC
CASSSYRGPYEQYF
>TRBJ1-1|TRBV5-1|-|-
TGCGCCAGCAGCTTGGCCGGCTCGGGGCTTGAAGCTTTCTTT
CASSLAGSGLEAFF
>TRBJ2-1|TRBV28|-|TRBD2
TGTGCCTGCCGGGGTAGCGGGAGGATCTACAATGAGCAGTTCTTC
CACRGSGRIYNEQFF
>TRBJ2-7|TRBV5-6|-|-
TGTGCCAGCAGGAGAAAGGCTGCAAGATCCCCCTACGAGCAGTACTTC
CASRRKAARSPYEQYF
>TRBJ2-5|TRBV6-1|-|-
TGTGCCAGCAGGACGACGGCGGTCGGGTGGGCCCAGTACTTC
CASRTTAVGWAQYF
>TRBJ1-2|TRBV11-2|-|-
TGTGCCAGCAGCTTAGAAGGATGGGGGGGCTACACCTTC
CASSLEGWGGYTF
>TRBJ1-5|TRBV5-8|-|-
TGTGCCAGCAGCTTGGTGTTCAGGGAAGGACAGCCCCAGCATTTT
CASSLVFREGQPQHF
>TRBJ2-6|TRBV2|-|-
TGTGCCAGCAGTGAGTTCGGGTCTGGGGCCAACGTCCTGACTTTC
CASSEFGSGANVLTF
>TRBJ2-7|TRBV27|-|TRBD2
TGTGCCAGCACCCGATTAGCGGGAGCGGAATTCTACGAGCAGTACTTC
CASTRLAGAEFYEQYF
>TRBJ1-5|TRBV30|-|TRBD1
TGTGCCTGGAGTGTAAGGACAGGGCAGCAGCCCCAGCATTTT
CAWSVRTGQQPQHF
>TRBJ2-1|TRBV11-2|-|TRBD1
TGTGCCAGCAGCTTAGACCGGGACAGGGGTTACAATGAGCAGTTCTTC
CASSLDRDRGYNEQFF
>TRBJ2-5|TRBV30|-|TRBD2
TGTGCCTGGACCCCCTTAGCGGGACAAGAGACCCAGTACTTC
CAWTPLAGQETQYF
>TRBJ2-3|TRBV7-9|-|-
TGTGCCAGCAGCTGGACAGAGAGCACAGATACGCAGTATTTT
CASSWTESTDTQYF
>TRBJ1-2|TRBV5-1|few|TRBD1
TGCGCCAGCAGCTTCAGACAGGGGGGTAGTGGCTACACCTTC
CASSFRQGGSGYTF
>TRBJ1-2|TRBV5-6|few|-
TGTGCCAGCAGCTTGGCGAGAGACTATGGCTACACCTTC
CASSLARDYGYTF
>TRBJ2-3|TRBV4-1|-|-
TGCGCCAGCAGCCAAGTATACACAGATACGCAGTATTTT
CASSQVYTDTQYF
>TRBJ2-1|TRBV27|-|-
TGTGCCAGCAGTTCCAGAAAGCTAGGGGTTGAGCAGTTCTTC
CASSSRKLGVEQFF
>TRBJ2-7|TRBV5-6|-|-
TGTGCCAGCAGCTTGGCCAGAGGGATTAGCTCCTACGAGCAGTACTTC
CASSLARGISSYEQYF
>TRBJ2-5|TRBV5-1|once|-
TGCGCCAGCAGCTTGGACGGATTAGAGACCCAGTACTTC
CASSLDGLETQYF
>TRBJ2-5|TRBV20-1|once|-
TGCAGTGCCGGGCAAGAGACCCAGTACTTC
CSAGQETQYF
>TRBJ1-2|TRBV7-8|-|TRBD1
TGTGCCAGCAGCTCCACTAAAACGGACAGGAGGCATCGATATGGCTACACCTTC
CASSSTKTDRRHRYGYTF
>TRBJ2-1|TRBV7-2|-|-
TGTGCCAGCAGCTCTTATCTTAGCGATCGGGATGAGCAGTTCTTC
CASSSYLSDRDEQFF
>TRBJ2-7|TRBV4-3|-|TRBD1
TGCGCCAGCAGCCGAATACGAACCGGGACAGGGGGCTTCTACGAGCAGTACTTC
CASSRIRTGTGGFYEQYF
>TRBJ2-7|TRBV6-6|-|-
TGTGCCAGCCACAGCTCCTACGAGCAGTACTTC
CASHSSYEQYF
>TRBJ1-4|TRBV6-5|-|-
TGTGCCAGCAGTTACTCTGGGACGGCTTATGAAAAACTGTTTTTT
CASSYSGTAYEKLFF
>TRBJ2-1|TRBV13|-|TRBD2
TGTGCCAGCAGATTCCTAGCGGGAGGGTACAATGAGCAGTTCTTC
CASRFLAGGYNEQFF
>TRBJ2-1|TRBV4-1|-|TRBD2
TGCGCCAGCAGCCGACTAGCGGGAGTTGACAATGAGCAGTTCTTC
CASSRLAGVDNEQFF